The 2 T cell receptor beta chains presented below share a single source sample, sequenced in a study of T cell responses to AZD1222 COVID-19 vaccine. Method: immunoSEQ multiplex PCR; TCRdb's copy keeps in-frame clones and lacks some. The table has 130,000 or so clones, about nine tenths seen once. The sequencing here drew on peripheral blood, taken on day 0 of AZD1222 vaccination. The receptors originated from an adult in good health.

The V call is TRBV27, the J call TRBJ1-5; D is ambiguous. The CDR3 is 13 amino acids. The V and J ends lost 3 bases and 1 base respectively, with 4 bases between them. Looked up from germline, CDR1 is MNHEY and CDR2 is SMNVEV (reference sequence). The DNA of the CDR3 is TGTGCCAGCAGTTTTCAGAGCAATCAGCCCCAGCATTTT. Protein: CASSFQSNQPQHF.

The chain combines TRBV18 with TRBJ2-5, with TRBD1 matching 7 bases. CDR3 size: 14 residues. CDR1 and CDR2 (germline): KGHSH, LQKENI. With 3 bases clipped from V and 9 bases from J, the junction kept 10 bases outside the gene matches. The CDR3 coding sequence is TGTGCCAGCTCACCGTACCAGGGGGAAGGGGCCCAGTACTTC. This encodes CASSPYQGEGAQYF.